The next 28 T cell receptor beta chains were all read from a single sample in a study of OX40 agonist ivuxolimab in advanced cancers. The method behind the library was the immunoSEQ multiplex PCR assay. TCRdb limited this immuneACCESS table to in-frame rearrangements with V and J called. A share of clones is missing; checked studies link under half to unresolved V genes, and the rest is unexplained. The sample data list 90,000 to 100,000 clones, and 70% to 85% of these were observed just once. The biggest ten clones account for roughly 1.5% of the sample. This specimen was CD4+ or CD8+ T cells sorted from blood, taken in a trial of the OX40 agonist ivuxolimab. Source of these receptors: an adult with an advanced solid tumor such as melanoma, head and neck, liver or kidney cancer.

A few counts support this clone. This chain links TRBV5-4 with TRBJ2-3, with no clear D. Germline V gives CDR1 SGHNT, CDR2 YYREEE (reference sequence). V was clipped by 4 bases and J by 4 bases, with 10 bases between them. CDR3 length equals 13 residues. The CDR3 bases are TGTGCCAGCAGCCCGCTCGTCCCAGATACGCAGTATTTT. It translates to CASSPLVPDTQYF.

The chain recombines TRBV2 with TRBJ2-7; D remains unclear. With 5 bases removed from V and 9 bases from J, the gap between germline ends came to 17 bases. This CDR3 is built from 13 residues. Per the germline V gene, CDR1 is SNHLY and CDR2 is FYNNEI. CDR3 DNA: TGTGCCAGCAGTTTTGCGCTTATGGGCGCGCAGTACTTC. This encodes CASSFALMGAQYF.

The gene calls are TRBV29-1 and TRBJ2-5, with D possibly being TRBD2 (6 bases). Per the germline V gene, CDR1 is SQVTM and CDR2 is ANQGSEA. This CDR3 has 13 residues. Trimming left V 4 bases short and J 5 bases short, with 14 bases between. The CDR3 coding sequence is TGCAGCGTTGTGGTGGGAGGAGTGGAGACCCAGTACTTC. Protein: CSVVVGGVETQYF.

The rearrangement links TRBV7-7 to TRBJ2-2; 11 positions match TRBD2. The CDR3 is 16 residues long. V lost 3 bases and J lost 2; bases outside the gene matches: 2. Germline CDR1 is SSHAT and CDR2 is FNYEAQ (reference sequence). CDR3 nucleotide sequence: TGTGCCAGCAGCTTGACTAGCGGGATAAACACCGGGGAGCTGTTTTTT. This translates into CASSLTSGINTGELFF.

This chain uses TRBV6-5 with TRBJ2-7; D gene ambiguous. V was cut by 2 bases and J by 6 bases, with 8 bases left in between. Germline CDR1 and CDR2: MNHEY and SVGAGI. The CDR3 extends over 12 amino acids. The DNA of the CDR3 is TGTGCCAGCAGTTACAGGGCTGGCGAGCAGTACTTC. As protein: CASSYRAGEQYF.

J is TRBJ1-5 and V is TRBV19; D unresolved. V was cut by 3 bases and J by 4 bases, with 10 bases left in between. The CDR3 is 14 amino acids. Germline V gene sequence: CDR1 LNHDA, CDR2 SQIVND (reference sequence). CDR3 in amino acids: CASSIVQQNQPQHF. CDR3 DNA: TGTGCCAGTAGTATCGTGCAGCAAAATCAGCCCCAGCATTTT.

This clone was picked up a small number of times. The chain uses TRBV14 and TRBJ1-4; 7 bases align to TRBD1. CDR1 is SGHDN and CDR2 is FVKESK in the germline V gene. The CDR3 is 15 amino acids. The junction had 8 bases not matched to a gene; V was cut back by 0 bases and J by 10 bases. CDR3 in DNA: TGTGCCAGCAGCCAAGAGACAGGGAGATTCTCAAAACTGTTTTTT. Its translation is CASSQETGRFSKLFF. The full variable domain, with the rest looked up from reference TRBV14 and TRBJ1-4, is EAGVTQFPSHSVIEKGQTVTLRCDPISGHDNLYWYRRVMGKEIKFLLHFVKESKQDESGMPNNRFLAERTGGTYSTLKVQPAELEDSGVYFCASSQETGRFSKLFFGSGTQLSVL.

J is TRBJ2-7 and V is TRBV5-1; D tentatively fits TRBD1 or TRBD2 (5 bases each). V gave up 2 bases and J gave up 1 base, with 10 bases separating them. Germline lookup yields CDR1 SGHRS and CDR2 YFSETQ. The CDR3 length is 14 residues. The CDR3 DNA sequence: TGCGCCAGCAGCTTTGGGACGCCGTCCTACGAGCAGTACTTC. Translated, it gives CASSFGTPSYEQYF.

The chain links TRBV2 to TRBJ1-5; TRBD1 is a possible D gene (6 bases). Germline V CDR1 and CDR2: SNHLY, FYNNEI. The CDR3 spans 16 residues. The V end was cut by 1 base, the J end by 5 bases, with 15 bases between. This chain's CDR3 is CASSEVGGAIHQPQHF. The CDR3 DNA reads as TGTGCCAGCAGTGAAGTGGGGGGGGCAATCCATCAGCCCCAGCATTTT.

This clone has just a few counts. Here the CDR3 DNA reads TGTGCCAGCAGCTTTAATTGGGGGACTGAAGCTTTCTTT. Protein sequence: CASSFNWGTEAFF. V gene TRBV11-2 combines with J gene TRBJ1-1; TRBD1 might be the D (5 bases). The V gene's germline CDR1 is SGHAT and CDR2 FQNNGV. The CDR3 runs to 13 residues. Trimming pared 3 bases from V and 5 bases from J, leaving 10 bases between.

This clone was seen only once. This chain joins TRBV5-4 and TRBJ1-1, with 7 positions matching TRBD1. V dropped 4 bases and J dropped 1; count of bases not matched to a gene: 10. The CDR3 sequence is 16 residues long. The germline CDR1 and CDR2 sequences are SGHNT and YYREEE (reference sequence). DNA for the CDR3: TGTGCCAGCAGCCAGGGGGGCTTTGGAGGGAACACTGAAGCTTTCTTT. This sequence encodes CASSQGGFGGNTEAFF.

CDR3 nucleotide sequence: TGCGCCAGCAGGGGCTCCCTGGGGGACACTGAAGCTTTCTTT. Protein sequence: CASRGSLGDTEAFF. This chain joins TRBV5-1 and TRBJ1-1; possible D gene TRBD1, 5 bases. This CDR3 comprises 14 residues. V was shortened by 5 bases and J by 3 bases, with 14 bases between the two germline ends. CDR1 and CDR2 (germline): SGHRS, YFSETQ.

This chain links TRBV6-6 with TRBJ2-2, with TRBD2 matching 9 bases. Germline CDR1 reads MNHNY; CDR2 reads SVGAGI (reference sequence). Losses at the gene ends were 2 bases for V and 4 bases for J; bases not matched to a gene: 5. The CDR3 is 16 amino acids. The CDR3 bases are TGTGCCAGCAGTTACGGGATAGCGGGAGTCACCGGGGAGCTGTTTTTT. Its translation is CASSYGIAGVTGELFF.

The gene calls are TRBV10-1 and TRBJ2-5; D is possibly TRBD1 (5 bases). There are 15 residues in the CDR3. V dropped 0 bases and J dropped 2 bases, with 10 bases sitting between them. CDR1 is WNHNN and CDR2 is SYGVQD in the germline V gene (reference sequence). CDR3 in amino acids: CASSESQGPQETQYF. CDR3 nucleotides: TGCGCCAGCAGTGAGTCCCAGGGCCCTCAAGAGACCCAGTACTTC.

The V and J genes are TRBV5-8 and TRBJ2-1, with D perhaps matching TRBD1 (5 bases). The CDR3 runs 15 residues. The germline V gene has CDR1 SGHTS and CDR2 YDEGEE. V shed 3 bases and J shed 2 bases, with 12 bases lying between them. This chain's CDR3 is CASSWGRTAYNEQFF. CDR3 nucleotides: TGTGCCAGCAGCTGGGGCCGGACGGCCTACAATGAGCAGTTCTTC. Filled out from reference TRBV5-8 and TRBJ2-1, the complete variable domain reads EAGVTQSPTHLIKTRGQQATLRCSPISGHTSVYWYQQALGLGLQFLLWYDEGEERNRGNFPPRFSGRQFPNYSSELNVNALELEDSALYLCASSWGRTAYNEQFFGPGTRLTVL.

This clone appeared once. V is TRBV18 and J is TRBJ1-3, with unresolved D. Trimming shortened V by 3 bases and J by 3 bases, and 12 bases separated the two germline ends. The CDR3 runs to 15 residues. From germline, CDR1 is KGHSH and CDR2 LQKENI. As DNA, the CDR3 is TGTGCCAGCTCACCTAGGGCGTTAGATGGAAACACCATATATTTT. Its translation: CASSPRALDGNTIYF.

The rearrangement joins TRBV4-1 to TRBJ1-2; 7 bases align to TRBD1. The CDR3 length is 17 residues. Trimming removed 1 base from V and 5 bases from J; junction bases left unmatched: 13. Germline CDR1 and CDR2: MGHRA and YSYEKL. The CDR3 nucleotides are TGCGCCAGCAGCCAAGTAAGCACAGGGGCGAGGGAATATGGCTACACCTTC. Protein product: CASSQVSTGAREYGYTF.

The V and J genes are TRBV6-5 and TRBJ2-1; TRBD2 matches at 14 bases. Germline CDR1 is MNHEY and CDR2 is SVGAGI. The V and J ends lost 7 bases and 11 bases, in that order; junction bases with no gene match: 10. The CDR3 has 15 residues. The CDR3 sequence: CASNERTSGGRKQFF. Here the CDR3 DNA reads TGTGCCAGCAACGAACGGACTAGCGGGGGGAGAAAGCAGTTCTTC.

The sample holds one count of this clone. V and J are TRBV19 and TRBJ2-7, with D possibly TRBD1 on 5 matching bases. The CDR3 runs to 12 residues. Germline V CDR1 and CDR2: LNHDA, SQIVND (reference sequence). Between the trimmed V and J ends, which lost 5 bases and 2 bases, there was a span of 7 bases. CDR3 residues: CASSQGTYEQYF. The CDR3 DNA is TGTGCCAGTAGTCAGGGAACCTACGAGCAGTACTTC.

The V gene is TRBV6-1, the J gene TRBJ2-1; D unresolved. CDR1 is MNHNS, CDR2 SASEGT, per germline. V shed 2 bases and J shed 10 bases, with 12 bases lying between them. The CDR3 consists of 13 residues. The CDR3 is CASSERRTGEQFF. The CDR3 DNA sequence: TGTGCCAGCAGTGAACGGCGGACCGGGGAGCAGTTCTTC.

This chain joins TRBV5-5 and TRBJ2-6; 9 bases match TRBD1. The CDR3 contains 16 residues. V shed 6 bases, J shed 3 bases, and the junction held 7 bases outside the gene matches. Per the germline V gene, CDR1 is SGHKS and CDR2 is YYEKEE (reference sequence). The CDR3 nucleotides are TGTGCCAGCAATTCACAGGGGGCGCTTGGGGCCAACGTCCTGACTTTC. This gives the protein CASNSQGALGANVLTF.

The J gene is TRBJ1-4, the V gene TRBV7-9; D remains ambiguous. Germline V gives CDR1 SEHNR, CDR2 FQNEAQ (reference sequence). This CDR3 is built from 15 residues. V was clipped by 10 bases and J by 0 bases, with 15 bases between them. The CDR3 region is CATGGSTATNEKLFF. The CDR3 DNA reads as TGTGCCACCGGAGGGTCCACTGCAACTAATGAAAAACTGTTTTTT.

This clone was counted only a few times. V gene TRBV30 combines with J gene TRBJ1-5; possibly TRBD1 for D (6 bases). Germline V gives CDR1 GTSNPN, CDR2 SVGIG (reference sequence). V was trimmed by 5 bases and J by 5 bases, leaving 22 bases between them. The CDR3 loop spans 16 amino acids. In nucleotides, the CDR3 is TGTGCCTGGCAAGACAGGACCCGGGGGTTTCATCAGCCCCAGCATTTT. Protein: CAWQDRTRGFHQPQHF.

The chain carries TRBV19 and TRBJ2-6; 8 bases are shared with TRBD1. This CDR3 is 18 amino acids long. V shed 5 bases and J 0 bases; nucleotides not matched to a gene: 9. Germline lookup yields CDR1 LNHDA and CDR2 SQIVND (reference sequence). In DNA form, the CDR3 reads TGTGCCAGTAGTGACAGGGGACCTGCGAGCTCTGGGGCCAACGTCCTGACTTTC. Its protein product is CASSDRGPASSGANVLTF. The full variable domain, in which reference TRBV19 and TRBJ2-6 provide the parts outside the CDR3, is DGGITQSPKYLFRKEGQNVTLSCEQNLNHDAMYWYRQDPGQGLRLIYYSQIVNDFQKGDIAEGYSVSREKKESFPLTVTSAQKNPTAFYLCASSDRGPASSGANVLTFGAGSRLTVL.

This sequence joins TRBV5-1 and TRBJ2-2; perhaps TRBD1 as D (5 bases). The germline gives CDR1 SGHRS, CDR2 YFSETQ. This CDR3 contains 13 residues. V was pared by 0 bases and J by 6 bases, with 6 bases between. CDR3 protein: CASSLVGAGELFF. In nucleotides, the CDR3 is TGCGCCAGCAGCTTGGTAGGGGCCGGGGAGCTGTTTTTT.

There are a few counts of this clone. V gene TRBV5-8 combines with J gene TRBJ1-1; no clear D gene. This CDR3 comprises 12 residues. Germline CDR1 reads SGHTS; CDR2 reads YDEGEE. Trimming pared 4 bases from V and 12 bases from J, leaving 16 bases between. The CDR3 region is CASSRRGTKTFF. Written as DNA, the CDR3 is TGTGCCAGCAGCCGCCGGGGAACTAAAACTTTCTTT.

This clone was counted a few times. V and J are TRBV7-2 and TRBJ2-5; the D is unclear. This CDR3 region has 13 residues. The V end lost 1 base, the J end lost 5 bases, and 8 bases lay between the germline ends. CDR1 and CDR2 (germline): SGHTA, FQGNSA. In DNA form, the CDR3 reads TGTGCCAGCAGCTTAGGGGCTGGGGAGACCCAGTACTTC. Translating gives CASSLGAGETQYF.

This clone was seen a handful of times. The genes are TRBV7-2 and TRBJ2-3; D might be TRBD2 (6 bases). CDR3 size: 14 residues. Trimming left V 6 bases short and J 4 bases short, with 14 bases between. Germline CDR1 SGHTA, CDR2 FQGNSA. The CDR3 sequence is CASSGAGIPDTQYF. The CDR3 nucleotides are TGTGCCAGCAGTGGTGCGGGAATCCCAGATACGCAGTATTTT. The whole variable domain, filled in from reference TRBV7-2 and TRBJ2-3, reads GAGVSQSPSNKVTEKGKDVELRCDPISGHTALYWYRQSLGQGLEFLIYFQGNSAPDKSGLPSDRFSAERTGGSVSTLTIQRTQQEDSAVYLCASSGAGIPDTQYFGPGTRLTVL.